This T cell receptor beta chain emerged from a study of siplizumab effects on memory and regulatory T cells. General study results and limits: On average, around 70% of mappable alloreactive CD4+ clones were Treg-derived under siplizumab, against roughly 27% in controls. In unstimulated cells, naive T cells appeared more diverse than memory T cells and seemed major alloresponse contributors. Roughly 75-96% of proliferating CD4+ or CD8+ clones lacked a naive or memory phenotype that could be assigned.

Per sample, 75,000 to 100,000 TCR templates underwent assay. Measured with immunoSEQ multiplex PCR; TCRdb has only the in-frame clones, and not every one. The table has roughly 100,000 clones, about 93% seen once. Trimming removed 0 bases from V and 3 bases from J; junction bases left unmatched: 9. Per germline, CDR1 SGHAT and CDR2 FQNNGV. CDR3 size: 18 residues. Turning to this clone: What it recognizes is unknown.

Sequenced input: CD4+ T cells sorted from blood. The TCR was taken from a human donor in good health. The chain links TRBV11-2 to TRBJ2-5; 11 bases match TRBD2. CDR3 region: CASSLDFRLAGGKETQYF. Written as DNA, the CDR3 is TGTGCCAGCAGCTTAGATTTTAGGCTAGCGGGAGGCAAAGAGACCCAGTACTTC. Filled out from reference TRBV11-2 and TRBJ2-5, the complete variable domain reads EAGVAQSPRYKIIEKRQSVAFWCNPISGHATLYWYQQILGQGPKLLIQFQNNGVVDDSQLPKDRFSAERLKGVDSTLKIQPAKLEDSAVYLCASSLDFRLAGGKETQYFGPGTRLLVL.